This TCR beta chain derives from a study of cytomegalovirus exposure and HLA in healthy donors. Study-wide context: Approximately 200 million T cells yielded approximately 110 million unique TCR beta sequences in earlier analysis. Regarding the study as a whole: The classifier was said to identify cytomegalovirus status with high specificity and sensitivity. As confirmed in vitro, a few CMV-associated chains were specific for CMV antigens. TRBV6-2, TRBV6-3 and other indistinguishable V segments were excluded.

This clone showed up just a few times. Its antigen is currently unknown. PCR used 60 Vbeta primers and 13 Jbeta primers. The repertoire was sequenced with immunoSEQ multiplex PCR; TCRdb's copy has only in-frame clones and lacks some. The profile shows 90,000 to 150,000 clones, 15% of them singletons. CDR1 SGDLS and CDR2 YYNGEE come from the germline V gene. V gave up 3 bases and J gave up 1 base, with 13 bases separating them. This CDR3 is built from 15 residues. This receptor was taken from a woman under 30 in good health and CMV-seronegative. The chain combines TRBV9 with TRBJ1-2; perhaps TRBD1 as D (6 bases). The sample comprised PBMCs. Here the CDR3 DNA reads TGTGCCAGCAGCGCCCGGACAGTCTTTAACTATGGCTACACCTTC. This sequence encodes CASSARTVFNYGYTF. The variable domain in full, with the rest retrieved from reference TRBV9 and TRBJ1-2, is DSGVTQTPKHLITATGQRVTLRCSPRSGDLSVYWYQQSLDQGLQFLIQYYNGEERAKGNILERFSAQQFPDLHSELNLSSLELGDSALYFCASSARTVFNYGYTFGSGTRLTVV.